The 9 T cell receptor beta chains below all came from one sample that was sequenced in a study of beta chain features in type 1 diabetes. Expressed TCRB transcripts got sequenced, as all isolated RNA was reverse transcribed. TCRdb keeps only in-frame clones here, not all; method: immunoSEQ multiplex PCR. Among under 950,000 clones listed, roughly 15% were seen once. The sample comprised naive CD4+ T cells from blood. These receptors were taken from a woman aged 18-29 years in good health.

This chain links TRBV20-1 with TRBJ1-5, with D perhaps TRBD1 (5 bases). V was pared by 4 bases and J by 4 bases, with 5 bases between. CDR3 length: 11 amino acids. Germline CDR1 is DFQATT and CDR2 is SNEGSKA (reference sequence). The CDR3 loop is CSATGNQPQHF. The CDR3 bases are TGCAGTGCTACAGGGAATCAGCCCCAGCATTTT.

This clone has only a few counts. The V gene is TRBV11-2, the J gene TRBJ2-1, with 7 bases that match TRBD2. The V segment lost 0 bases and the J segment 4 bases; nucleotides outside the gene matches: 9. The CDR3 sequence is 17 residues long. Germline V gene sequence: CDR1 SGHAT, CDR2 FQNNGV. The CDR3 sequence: CASSLEPFSGPYNEQFF. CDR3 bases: TGTGCCAGCAGCTTAGAGCCCTTTAGCGGGCCTTACAATGAGCAGTTCTTC.

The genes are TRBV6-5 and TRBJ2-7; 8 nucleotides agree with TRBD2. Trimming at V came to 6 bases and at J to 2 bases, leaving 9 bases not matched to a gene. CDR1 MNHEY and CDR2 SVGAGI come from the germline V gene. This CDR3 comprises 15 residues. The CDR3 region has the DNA TGTGCCAGCAGCTACAGCGGGAGAACCCCCTACGAGCAGTACTTC. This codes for CASSYSGRTPYEQYF.

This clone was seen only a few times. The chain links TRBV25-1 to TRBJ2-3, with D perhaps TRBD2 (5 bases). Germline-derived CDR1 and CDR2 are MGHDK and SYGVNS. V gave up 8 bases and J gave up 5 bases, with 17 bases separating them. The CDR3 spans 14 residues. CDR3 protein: CASHPGMRGDTQYF. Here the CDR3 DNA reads TGTGCCAGCCATCCGGGGATGAGAGGAGATACGCAGTATTTT.

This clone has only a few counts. CDR3 coding DNA: TGCGCCAGCAGCCCCGACAGGGGGGAAGGTGGCTACACCTTC. This translates into CASSPDRGEGGYTF. The V and J genes are TRBV5-1 and TRBJ1-2, with TRBD1 identical over 9 bases. J gave up 7 bases and V 4 bases, and 8 bases lay outside the gene matches. Germline V gene lookup returns CDR1 SGHRS and CDR2 YFSETQ. The CDR3 loop spans 14 amino acids.

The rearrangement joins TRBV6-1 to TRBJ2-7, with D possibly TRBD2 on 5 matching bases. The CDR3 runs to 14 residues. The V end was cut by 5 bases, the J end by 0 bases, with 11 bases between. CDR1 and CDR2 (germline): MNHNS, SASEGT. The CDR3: CASSPQRVSYEQYF. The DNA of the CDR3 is TGTGCCAGCAGTCCCCAGAGGGTCTCCTACGAGCAGTACTTC.

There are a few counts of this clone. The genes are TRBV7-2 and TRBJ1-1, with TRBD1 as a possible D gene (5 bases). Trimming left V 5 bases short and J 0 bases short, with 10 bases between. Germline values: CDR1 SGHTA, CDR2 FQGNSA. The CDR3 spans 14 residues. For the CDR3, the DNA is TGTGCCAGCAGCCCGGGACGGATGAACACTGAAGCTTTCTTT. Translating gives CASSPGRMNTEAFF.

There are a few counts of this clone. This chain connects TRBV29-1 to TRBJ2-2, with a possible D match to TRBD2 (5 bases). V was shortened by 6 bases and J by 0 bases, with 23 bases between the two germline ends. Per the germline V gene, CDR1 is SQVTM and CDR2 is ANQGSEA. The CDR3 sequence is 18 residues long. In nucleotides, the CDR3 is TGCAGCGTCCCAGGTGGGAGCAGGCCGGAACCGAACACCGGGGAGCTGTTTTTT. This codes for CSVPGGSRPEPNTGELFF.

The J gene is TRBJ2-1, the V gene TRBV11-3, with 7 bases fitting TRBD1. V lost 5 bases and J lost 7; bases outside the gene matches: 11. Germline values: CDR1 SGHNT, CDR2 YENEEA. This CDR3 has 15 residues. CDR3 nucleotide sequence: TGTGCCAGCAGCCCGCACAGGGGACGAGATAATGAGCAGTTCTTC. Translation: CASSPHRGRDNEQFF.